This is a list of T cell receptor beta chains from one sample in a study of Graves' ophthalmopathy and Graves' hyperthyroidism. MiXCR was run by TCRdb on the multiplex PCR reads, yielding one entry per CDR3 protein. The data contain hundreds of thousands of distinct CDR3 sequences, around 21% of them seen just once; the ten biggest clones take up approximately 3.2%. Sequencing was done on a sample of peripheral blood. The receptors were gathered from a woman between 18 and 29 years old with stable Graves' hyperthyroidism. Each CDR3 is given with its conserved first and last residue. D genes are given only for firm matches. Clone sizes are given selectively: once, few, many, or a class where the clone is expanded.

TRBV20-1	NA	TRBJ1-2	many	TGCAGTGCCCCGGGGGTTTCTAACTATGGCTACACCTTC	CSAPGVSNYGYTF
TRBV20-1	TRBD2	TRBJ2-7	many	TGCAGTGCTAGAGCAACTAGCGGAGGAGGGGAGCAGTACTTC	CSARATSGGGEQYF
TRBV2	NA	TRBJ2-4	many	TGTGCCAGCACCGAGGGGTACGGGACCAAAAACATTCAGTACTTC	CASTEGYGTKNIQYF
TRBV6-2/TRBV6-3	NA	TRBJ2-2	many	TGTGCCAGCAGCCAAGCGGTAACCGGGGAGCTGTTTTTT	CASSQAVTGELFF
TRBV11-2	TRBD2	TRBJ2-1	few	TGTGCCAGCAGGCGACTAGCGGGATCCCTAAGCTCCTACAATGAGCAGTTCTTC	CASRRLAGSLSSYNEQFF
TRBV11-2	NA	TRBJ2-2	many	TGTGCCAGCAGCTTTATAGGACAGCCCAAACAAGCGAACACCGGGGAGCTGTTTTTT	CASSFIGQPKQANTGELFF
TRBV20-1	NA	TRBJ2-7	many	TGCAGTGCGTCCCGGGACTCCCCCCACGAGCAGTACTTC	CSASRDSPHEQYF
TRBV11-2	TRBD2	TRBJ2-7	many	TGTGCCAGCAGCTTTACTAGCGGGGGAACCTACGAGCAGTACTTC	CASSFTSGGTYEQYF
TRBV27	NA	TRBJ1-1	many	TGTGCCAGCAGTTTCGGCTCTGAAGCTTTCTTT	CASSFGSEAFF
TRBV20-1	NA	TRBJ1-1	many	TGCAGTGCTAGAGGCAGGGCCCCACGGACTGAAGCTTTCTTT	CSARGRAPRTEAFF
TRBV28	NA	TRBJ2-5	NA	TGTGCCAGCATCTCACAGGTTACCGGGGGGACCCAGTACTTC	CASISQVTGGTQYF
TRBV10-3	NA	TRBJ1-1	many	TGTGCCATTGGGACGGGAAAGAACACTGAAGCTTTCTTT	CAIGTGKNTEAFF
TRBV6-2/TRBV6-3	TRBD1	TRBJ2-7	many	TGTGCCAGCACCCCCTCGGACAGGGTAGTCGACGAGCAGTACTTC	CASTPSDRVVDEQYF
TRBV12-3/TRBV12-4	NA	TRBJ1-6	NA	TGTGCCAGCAGTTTAAGGGGGAGAGGGCCCCTCCACTTT	CASSLRGRGPLHF
TRBV12-3/TRBV12-4	NA	TRBJ2-7	NA	TGTGCCAGCAGCCGAGGACAGTACGCCTACGAGCAGTACTTC	CASSRGQYAYEQYF
TRBV7-2	NA	TRBJ1-6	many	TGTGCCAGCAGCTTGGGGACACGCGATAATTCACCCCTCCACTTT	CASSLGTRDNSPLHF
TRBV6-1	NA	TRBJ1-1	NA	TGTGCCAGCAGTGAACATGTGGGCAGGTGGGGTGAAGCTTTCTTT	CASSEHVGRWGEAFF
TRBV7-3	NA	TRBJ1-5	many	TGTGCCAGCAGCTTAAGGGGTGGTACGGGATGGGATCAGCCCCAGCATTTT	CASSLRGGTGWDQPQHF
TRBV6-2/TRBV6-3	TRBD1	TRBJ1-5	many	TGTGCCAGCAGTTACGGGAAGGGCCGGACAGGTAGCAATCAGCCCCAGCATTTT	CASSYGKGRTGSNQPQHF
TRBV6-5	NA	TRBJ2-6	many	TGTGCCAGCAGTTACCGGGGGCTCGGGGCCAACGTCCTGACTTTC	CASSYRGLGANVLTF
TRBV20-1	TRBD1	TRBJ1-6	many	TGCAGTGCCACGACAGGGAGGCGCAATTCACCCCTCCACTTT	CSATTGRRNSPLHF
TRBV30	NA	TRBJ1-1	many	TGTGCCTGGAGTGCCTGGATACGGGGGACTGAAGCTTTCTTT	CAWSAWIRGTEAFF
TRBV5-1	TRBD1	TRBJ1-2	NA	TGCGCCAGCAGCTTGGGTTCAGGGGGTACTTTCGGCTACACCTTC	CASSLGSGGTFGYTF
TRBV6-1	NA	TRBJ1-1	few	TGTGCCAGCTCTAGAGGGGTGGGCACTGAAGCTTTCTTT	CASSRGVGTEAFF
TRBV6-2/TRBV6-3	NA	TRBJ2-5	many	TGTGCCAGCAGTTATTCATACGAAGCGGAGACCCAGTACTTC	CASSYSYEAETQYF